The sequence of this T cell receptor beta chain was determined in a study of pediatric ulcerative colitis. Per the germline V gene, CDR1 is MDHEN and CDR2 is SYDVKM. The CDR3 sequence is 18 residues long. V gave up 2 bases and J gave up 0 bases, with 16 bases separating them. Clones were read by immunoSEQ multiplex PCR, and TCRdb kept only the in-frame ones, dropping some. The table includes more than 50,000 clones, just over 75% detected once. The TCR originated in a boy younger than 18 with moderate ulcerative colitis. The specimen was blood. The chain links TRBV28 to TRBJ1-4, with D hard to call. For the CDR3, the DNA is TGTGCCAGCAGTTTACGGCTATCTCAAGGCGCAACTAATGAAAAACTGTTTTTT. Encoded protein: CASSLRLSQGATNEKLFF.